This entry describes one T cell receptor (beta chain). The sample originates from a study of human T cells and chemical hapten exposure. CDR1 is SQVTM, CDR2 ANQGSEA, per germline. The ends lost 4 bases at V and 7 bases at J; junction bases unmatched: 5. This CDR3 has 12 residues. MiXCR, applied by TCRdb to the RACE reads, yields one record per CDR3 protein. Of 300,000 to 400,000 distinct CDR3 sequences listed, 5.5% to 8% are singletons. Sample time point: patch test 1, 2 weeks after DPC sensitization. Stated treatment: therapeutic diphenylcyclopropenone sensitization with weekly scalp DPC. Here the sequenced sample was whole blood, taken in connection with sensitization to the hapten diphenylcyclopropenone (DPC). The TCR sequence derives from a woman between 18 and 29 years old with alopecia areata. Some clones in this sample may be carry-over from other donors' samples. The chain combines TRBV29-1 with TRBJ1-1; 8 nucleotides agree with TRBD1. The DNA for the CDR3 is TGCAGCGTTGGGAGGGGGACAGGTGAAGCTTTCTTT. Translating it yields CSVGRGTGEAFF.